This T cell receptor beta chain was sequenced during a study of cytomegalovirus exposure and HLA in healthy donors. Overall study findings and caveats: Later analysis showed most CMV-associated TCR beta chains appearing HLA-restricted. The likely origin of a cluster of highly shared sequence variants was a sequencing artifact.

This clone was seen only a few times. The antigen is undetermined. At one boundary the junction diverges from the germline segment, which might be a read error. With 60 Vbeta and 13 Jbeta primers, the PCR was carried out. The table came from immunoSEQ multiplex PCR; TCRdb's copy has only in-frame clones and leaves some out. Of about 150,000 clones listed, around a tenth were seen once; the top ten hold 1.8%. In germline, CDR1 is SNHLY, CDR2 FYNNEI. The CDR3 consists of 14 residues. Sequencing was done on a sample of PBMCs. This chain connects TRBV2 to TRBJ2-7; D may be TRBD1 (6 bases). The TCR comes from a man in his fifties in good health and CMV-seronegative. CDR3: CASRVRPEGVEQHF. The CDR3 DNA reads as TGTGCCAGCAGAGTTCGACCCGAGGGGGTCGAGCAGCACTTC.